One sample yielded the 20 T cell receptor beta chains listed below, sequenced in a study of shared clonotypes between healthy human individuals. CD45RO-negative cells were positively selected for CCR7, leaving out terminally differentiated effector memory CD45RA+ cells. The protocol was immunoSEQ multiplex PCR, while the TCRdb copy is restricted to in-frame clones and leaves out a portion. The table has some 2,100,000 clones, about 92% seen once; the top ten hold 1.5% to 2%. Sequencing was carried out using naive CD8+ T cells from PBMCs. The source of these receptors is a man between 18 and 35 years old in good health. Some clones in this sample may be carry-over from other donors' samples.

This clone was observed a few times. The V and J genes are TRBV14 and TRBJ1-3; no definite D call. V was trimmed by 0 bases and J by 1 base, leaving 10 bases between them. In germline, CDR1 is SGHDN, CDR2 FVKESK. There are 16 residues in the CDR3. The CDR3 nucleotides read TGTGCCAGCAGCCAAGAGCTGGTGGGTTCTGGAAACACCATATATTTT. It yields the protein CASSQELVGSGNTIYF.

J is TRBJ2-3 and V is TRBV11-1; 8 bases fit TRBD1. CDR3 length: 15 residues. V was clipped by 5 bases and J by 4 bases; unmatched bases: 8. The germline V gene has CDR1 SGHAT and CDR2 FQDESV (reference sequence). CDR3 loop: CASSPRTGPADTQYF. The CDR3 DNA reads TGTGCCAGCAGCCCCCGGACAGGGCCGGCAGATACGCAGTATTTT.

The chain couples TRBV4-1 to TRBJ1-1, with a tentative D call TRBD1 (6 bases). There are 13 residues in the CDR3. Per germline, CDR1 MGHRA and CDR2 YSYEKL. Trimming took off 7 bases at V and 9 bases at J, with 18 bases between the two ends. CDR3 coding DNA: TGCGCCAGCACCCCAATGCCGGGGGGCCAAGCTTTCTTT. Its protein product is CASTPMPGGQAFF.

The chain combines TRBV27 with TRBJ2-7; D not resolved. The CDR3 runs to 13 residues. Germline assignment: CDR1 MNHEY and CDR2 SMNVEV (reference sequence). V lost 0 bases to trimming and J lost 5 bases, with 8 bases between them. This chain's CDR3 is CASSLSGRNEQYF. The CDR3 bases are TGTGCCAGCAGTTTATCGGGTCGTAACGAGCAGTACTTC.

Concerning this clone itself: This CDR3 is also generated by other DNA sequences in the sample. The CDR3 bases are TGCAGCGTCCGGGCCGCCTACAATGAGCAGTTCTTC. It translates to CSVRAAYNEQFF. The V call is TRBV29-1, the J call TRBJ2-1, with D uncertain. Germline CDR1 SQVTM, CDR2 ANQGSEA. V was pared by 6 bases and J by 2 bases, with 8 bases between. The CDR3 runs to 12 residues.

With regard to this clone: At the DNA level, this CDR3 is encoded by other sequences in the same sample as well. This CDR3 reads CAWSRGTEAFF. The CDR3, as DNA: TGTGCCTGGAGTAGGGGGACTGAAGCTTTCTTT. This sequence joins TRBV30 and TRBJ1-1, with a possible D match to TRBD1 (6 bases). The V gene's germline CDR1 is GTSNPN and CDR2 SVGIG (reference sequence). The germline V and J ends were trimmed by 2 bases and 5 bases, with 6 bases remaining between them. This CDR3 is 11 amino acids long.

The chain couples TRBV6-5 to TRBJ2-7, with 7 bases that match TRBD1. Germline trimming cut 6 bases from V and 4 bases from J; bases unmatched to any gene: 9. Germline V gene sequence: CDR1 MNHEY, CDR2 SVGAGI. The CDR3 is 14 residues long. The CDR3 DNA is TGTGCCAGCAGGAACAGGGGAAGGAGTTACGAGCAGTACTTC. This encodes CASRNRGRSYEQYF.

The chain is built from TRBV9 and TRBJ2-1; 7 bases map to TRBD1. This CDR3 has 16 residues. V gave up 4 bases and J gave up 1 base; unmatched junction bases: 8. Germline loops: CDR1 SGDLS, CDR2 YYNGEE. The DNA for the CDR3 is TGTGCCAGCAGCCCGGCCGGCAGGGGGTCCTACAATGAGCAGTTCTTC. This translates into CASSPAGRGSYNEQFF.

The V and J genes are TRBV7-9 and TRBJ2-1; the D is unclear. V dropped 1 base and J dropped 4 bases, with 5 bases sitting between them. Germline loops: CDR1 SEHNR, CDR2 FQNEAQ (reference sequence). This CDR3 spans 13 amino acids. The CDR3 region is CASSLEQYNEQFF. DNA for the CDR3: TGTGCCAGCAGCTTAGAGCAGTACAATGAGCAGTTCTTC.

The chain carries TRBV6-6 and TRBJ1-1, with D possibly TRBD1 on 5 matching bases. The V gene's germline CDR1 is MNHNY and CDR2 SVGAGI (reference sequence). The CDR3 totals 16 residues. Trimming stripped 2 bases from V and 0 bases from J, with 13 bases between. The CDR3 reads CASSYLLQGLNTEAFF. As DNA, the CDR3 is TGTGCCAGCAGTTACCTTCTCCAGGGCCTGAACACTGAAGCTTTCTTT.

The chain links TRBV28 to TRBJ2-1; 13 bases are shared with TRBD2. V shed 6 bases, J shed 14 bases, and the junction held 13 bases outside the gene matches. CDR3 size: 15 residues. Germline V gene lookup returns CDR1 MDHEN and CDR2 SYDVKM. The CDR3 is CASSFGTSGTQRKFF. Written as DNA, the CDR3 is TGTGCCAGCAGCTTCGGGACTAGCGGGACCCAACGGAAGTTCTTC.

The chain joins TRBV29-1 to TRBJ2-7; 9 bases map to TRBD1. J was trimmed by 1 base and V by 6 bases; bases with no gene match: 7. Germline CDR1 SQVTM, CDR2 ANQGSEA. The CDR3 has 14 residues. The DNA of the CDR3 is TGCAGCGTCCTGACAGGGGGTCTTTCCTACGAGCAGTACTTC. Translation gives CSVLTGGLSYEQYF.

Comments on this clone: This sample also contains other DNA sequences that code for the same CDR3. This chain joins TRBV27 and TRBJ2-2; D is undetermined. The CDR3 length is 12 residues. V was clipped by 1 base and J by 6 bases, with 3 bases between them. CDR1 and CDR2 (germline): MNHEY, SMNVEV (reference sequence). CDR3 sequence: CASSLWAGELFF. CDR3 DNA sequence: TGTGCCAGCAGTTTATGGGCCGGGGAGCTGTTTTTT.

The table lists this clone with a count of one. This chain uses TRBV28 with TRBJ2-1, with TRBD2 identical over 9 bases. Looked up from germline, CDR1 is MDHEN and CDR2 is SYDVKM. This CDR3 has 22 amino acids. V dropped 3 bases and J dropped 5; count of bases not matched to a gene: 26. The CDR3 DNA is TGTGCCAGCAGTTTCACATGGGGGGATAGCGGGAGAGCCGATCCCCTAAACAATGAGCAGTTCTTC. Amino acids: CASSFTWGDSGRADPLNNEQFF.

CDR3 DNA sequence: TGTGCCAGCAGTTATGACAGCGGAGAGACCCAGTACTTC. As protein: CASSYDSGETQYF. The chain links TRBV6-5 to TRBJ2-5; the D gene could be TRBD1 or TRBD2 (5 bases each). The germline gives CDR1 MNHEY, CDR2 SVGAGI. The CDR3 runs 13 residues. V lost 3 bases and J 4 bases, leaving 9 bases between the germline ends.

The V gene is TRBV29-1, the J gene TRBJ2-5; D possibly corresponds to TRBD2 (6 bases). Trimming left V 5 bases short and J 3 bases short, with 13 bases between. The length of the CDR3 is 13 residues. The germline gives CDR1 SQVTM, CDR2 ANQGSEA. DNA of the CDR3: TGCAGCGTTTTCGCTAGCGCAGAAGAGACCCAGTACTTC. Amino acids: CSVFASAEETQYF.

V and J are TRBV6-6 and TRBJ2-5, with D possibly being TRBD1 (7 bases). The J call may be mistaken, given a closer DNA end match to TRBJ2-7. The CDR3 runs to 14 residues. From germline, CDR1 is MNHNY and CDR2 SVGAGI (reference sequence). CDR3 nucleotides: TGTGCCAGCAGTTCGCAGGGGGGCTCCTACGAGCAGTACTTC. It translates to CASSSQGGSYEQYF.

The chain is built from TRBV27 and TRBJ1-1; D is perhaps TRBD1 (6 bases). Germline CDR1 MNHEY, CDR2 SMNVEV (reference sequence). V was shortened by 5 bases and J by 0 bases, with 13 bases between the two germline ends. This CDR3 has 15 amino acids. The CDR3 sequence: CASSQGGFLNTEAFF. The CDR3 DNA is TGTGCCAGCAGTCAAGGGGGGTTCTTGAACACTGAAGCTTTCTTT.

This sequence joins TRBV29-1 and TRBJ2-1; D tentatively reads TRBD1 or TRBD2 (5 bases each). The CDR3 is 13 amino acids. Germline V CDR1 and CDR2: SQVTM, ANQGSEA. Deletions cut 7 bases from V and 6 bases from J, with 16 bases between. The CDR3 DNA follows: TGCAGCGCCCCCTTAGTTGGGGGCAATGAGCAGTTCTTC. Its translation: CSAPLVGGNEQFF.

A note on this clone: Other DNA sequences from this sample encode an identical CDR3 as well. The V gene is TRBV28, the J gene TRBJ2-2, with 9 nucleotides matching TRBD1. The CDR3 loop spans 14 amino acids. J gave up 4 bases and V 6 bases, and 3 bases lay outside the gene matches. Germline V gene lookup returns CDR1 MDHEN and CDR2 SYDVKM. CDR3 bases: TGTGCCAGCAGCCAGACAGGGGGCACCGGGGAGCTGTTTTTT. Translated, it gives CASSQTGGTGELFF.